Listed below are T cell receptor beta chains from one sample, sequenced in a study of blood T cell repertoires in COVID-19. Only in-frame clones appear in the TCRdb table, and some are missing; sequencing was by immunoSEQ multiplex PCR. The sample carries about 260,000 clones, 83% recorded once. The specimen was peripheral blood. Receptors originate from a woman between 45 and 60 years old who had recovered from COVID-19. Each CDR3 is given without its conserved first and last residue. A row's size may be missing; if present it is once, few, many or a size class.

>-|17|TRBJ2-2|TRBV5-4
ASSLGAGTNLVGTGELF
>-|12|TRBJ2-5|TRBV6-5
ASNASPTQETQY
>-|13|TRBJ1-5|TRBV19
ASSERTFSNQPQH
>many|13|TRBJ2-2|TRBV4-3
ASSQGELNTGELF
>once|12|TRBJ1-2|TRBV11-2
ASSARGANYGYT
>-|10|TRBJ2-3|TRBV2
ASSPGGGTQY
>-|11|TRBJ2-1|TRBV12-3/TRBV12-4
ASTFSRVNEQF
>-|14|TRBJ2-2|TRBV10-3
AIKELQGTNTGELF
>-|14|TRBJ1-1|TRBV5-5
ASSFLSGLLGTEAF
>-|14|TRBJ2-7|TRBV6-2/TRBV6-3
ASSGTSGSSRREQY
>once|12|TRBJ2-6|TRBV2
ARLAGSGANVLT
>-|12|TRBJ1-1|TRBV6-2/TRBV6-3
ASSQQGALTEAF
>-|12|TRBJ2-7|TRBV7-2
ASSPGQAFYEQY
>-|13|TRBJ1-5|TRBV11-3
ASSLREYSNQPQH
>-|13|TRBJ1-2|TRBV5-1
ASSYSGTGVYGYT
>-|11|TRBJ2-5|TRBV7-2
ASTGTASETQY
>once|12|TRBJ1-1|TRBV3-1/TRBV3-2
ASSPFRRALEAF
>-|12|TRBJ2-3|TRBV11-1
ASRRIQGKDTQY
>-|11|TRBJ1-5|TRBV7-9
ATTSGSNQPQH
>-|11|TRBJ2-1|TRBV5-4
ASGGGSYNEQF
>-|11|TRBJ1-5|TRBV2
ASRSVVGGPQH
>-|12|TRBJ1-3|TRBV5-4
ASSADISGNTIY
>-|16|TRBJ2-6|TRBV7-8
ASSLEARASSGANVLT
>once|10|TRBJ2-7|TRBV6-6
ASSYKPAEQY
>once|15|TRBJ1-5|TRBV28
ASSLPQVGTGLQPQH
>-|18|TRBJ2-7|TRBV5-8
ASSMRGSGARLVNSYEQY
>-|14|TRBJ1-1|TRBV20-1
SASSGQGNLNTEAF
>-|14|TRBJ2-4|TRBV19
ASSISTTIAKNIQY
>many|13|TRBJ1-1|TRBV4-3
ASSQDVSVNTEAF
>-|13|TRBJ2-1|TRBV18
ASSPASGGDGEQF
>-|14|TRBJ2-7|TRBV4-3
ASSQEWGGGSYEQY
>-|13|TRBJ1-1|TRBV13
ASSLVEGPEYEAF
>-|9|TRBJ1-6|TRBV30
AWRRDSPLH
>few|14|TRBJ1-3|TRBV27
ASSKFRQVSGNTIY
>few|16|TRBJ1-2|TRBV28
ASSNSGWTGGGMYGYT
>-|13|TRBJ2-7|TRBV18
ASSPPMGQTYEQY
>-|14|TRBJ2-7|TRBV7-2
ASSTHGTGGFYEQY
>-|13|TRBJ2-5|TRBV4-3
ASSQDFIARETQY
>-|11|TRBJ2-7|TRBV27
ASSFSGSGEQY
>-|10|TRBJ1-1|TRBV10-3
AIRDRDTEAF
>-|11|TRBJ2-7|TRBV18
ASSPRRGHEQY
>few|12|TRBJ1-5|TRBV18
ASSPGAVDQPQH
>-|10|TRBJ1-1|TRBV7-9
ASSSLTREAF
>once|12|TRBJ2-5|TRBV27
ASSARGSRETQY
>many|13|TRBJ2-7|TRBV4-2
ASSQEAGGSYEQY
>-|12|TRBJ2-1|TRBV7-9
ASSFRGYYNEQF
>-|9|TRBJ1-1|TRBV27
ASRRDTEAF
>-|11|TRBJ2-5|TRBV6-5
ASSYAGGETQY
>-|12|TRBJ2-7|TRBV7-2
ASSPDRSTYEQY
>-|13|TRBJ1-4|TRBV19
ASTGLRTEGEKLF
>few|13|TRBJ2-1|TRBV27
ASSPLSGASTEQF
>few|11|TRBJ1-2|TRBV7-2
ASSSGQGGGYT
>-|14|TRBJ2-7|TRBV29-1
SVSGTSGNLGYEQY
>once|12|TRBJ2-7|TRBV7-3
ASSSGGGSYEQY
>-|12|TRBJ1-6|TRBV9
ASSTGQGNTPLH